This is a list of T cell receptor beta chains from one sample in a study of blood T cell repertoires in COVID-19. Profiled with immunoSEQ multiplex PCR; TCRdb holds only in-frame clones, not every one. This sample has under 95,000 clones, with roughly 84% found just once. Sequences were obtained from peripheral blood. Receptors were obtained from a woman aged 80 or over with acute or convalescent COVID-19. CDR3s include the opening cysteine and the closing phenylalanine or tryptophan. Each record gives: V gene, D gene, clone size, J gene, CDR3 protein, CDR3 DNA. A D gene is named only where the DNA matches it firmly. Where a row states a size, it is once, few, many or the class of an expanded clone; other rows omit it.

v_gene: TRBV23-1
d_gene: TRBD1
abundance: -
j_gene: TRBJ2-1
CDR3aa: CASSHQTGSEQFF
CDR3nt: TGCGCCAGCAGTCATCAGACAGGGAGTGAGCAGTTCTTC

v_gene: TRBV10-2
d_gene: -
abundance: -
j_gene: TRBJ2-7
CDR3aa: CASSAFRGYEQYF
CDR3nt: TGCGCCAGCAGCGCTTTCCGAGGCTACGAGCAGTACTTC

v_gene: TRBV6-5
d_gene: -
abundance: few
j_gene: TRBJ1-1
CDR3aa: CASSYSAGADTEAFF
CDR3nt: TGTGCCAGCAGTTACTCGGCGGGGGCGGACACTGAAGCTTTCTTT

v_gene: TRBV4-1
d_gene: TRBD1
abundance: -
j_gene: TRBJ1-2
CDR3aa: CASGTGWGGYTF
CDR3nt: TGCGCCAGCGGGACAGGGTGGGGTGGCTACACCTTC

v_gene: TRBV5-1
d_gene: TRBD2
abundance: -
j_gene: TRBJ2-3
CDR3aa: CASRGIAGGLTDTQYF
CDR3nt: TGCGCCAGCAGAGGGATAGCGGGGGGCCTGACAGATACGCAGTATTTT

v_gene: TRBV6-6
d_gene: -
abundance: -
j_gene: TRBJ1-5
CDR3aa: CASSPKGNNQPQHF
CDR3nt: TGTGCCAGCAGCCCAAAGGGGAACAATCAGCCCCAGCATTTT

v_gene: TRBV7-3
d_gene: TRBD2
abundance: once
j_gene: TRBJ2-3
CDR3aa: CASSLLGTSGGASTDTQYF
CDR3nt: TGTGCCAGCAGCTTACTCGGGACTAGCGGGGGGGCTAGCACAGATACGCAGTATTTT

v_gene: TRBV6-2/TRBV6-3
d_gene: TRBD2
abundance: once
j_gene: TRBJ2-3
CDR3aa: CASSWDPSGGPTDTQYF
CDR3nt: TGTGCCAGCAGTTGGGATCCTAGCGGGGGCCCCACAGATACGCAGTATTTT

v_gene: TRBV4-3
d_gene: -
abundance: -
j_gene: TRBJ2-3
CDR3aa: CASSQGYGGAGTDTQYF
CDR3nt: TGCGCCAGCAGCCAAGGTTATGGAGGGGCGGGCACAGATACGCAGTATTTT

v_gene: TRBV19
d_gene: -
abundance: once
j_gene: TRBJ1-5
CDR3aa: CASSIRGSNQPQHF
CDR3nt: TGTGCCAGTAGTATTCGGGGAAGCAATCAGCCCCAGCATTTT

v_gene: TRBV30
d_gene: TRBD1
abundance: -
j_gene: TRBJ2-2
CDR3aa: CAWSVRVGTGFTGELFF
CDR3nt: TGTGCCTGGAGTGTACGGGTAGGGACAGGGTTCACCGGGGAGCTGTTTTTT

v_gene: TRBV9
d_gene: -
abundance: -
j_gene: TRBJ1-1
CDR3aa: CASSVGLGGAEAFF
CDR3nt: TGTGCCAGCAGCGTGGGCCTTGGGGGGGCTGAAGCTTTCTTT

v_gene: TRBV7-2
d_gene: -
abundance: -
j_gene: TRBJ1-5
CDR3aa: CASSSNWAANQPQHF
CDR3nt: TGTGCCAGCAGCTCTAATTGGGCAGCAAATCAGCCCCAGCATTTT

v_gene: TRBV30
d_gene: TRBD1
abundance: -
j_gene: TRBJ1-1
CDR3aa: CAWSVQGFRALEAFF
CDR3nt: TGTGCCTGGAGTGTACAGGGGTTCAGGGCCCTAGAAGCTTTCTTT

v_gene: TRBV6-6
d_gene: TRBD1
abundance: few
j_gene: TRBJ2-1
CDR3aa: CASSRTGGRNNEQFF
CDR3nt: TGTGCCAGCAGCCGGACAGGGGGAAGGAACAATGAGCAGTTCTTC

v_gene: TRBV13
d_gene: TRBD2
abundance: -
j_gene: TRBJ2-3
CDR3aa: CASSHRLAGGRRADTQYF
CDR3nt: TGTGCCAGCAGCCACCGACTAGCGGGGGGCCGGCGAGCAGATACGCAGTATTTT

v_gene: TRBV6-5
d_gene: TRBD1
abundance: -
j_gene: TRBJ1-6
CDR3aa: CAGQTGSYNSPLHF
CDR3nt: TGTGCCGGGCAGACAGGGTCCTATAATTCACCCCTCCACTTT

v_gene: TRBV12-3/TRBV12-4
d_gene: -
abundance: -
j_gene: TRBJ1-5
CDR3aa: CASREQGNQPQHF
CDR3nt: TGTGCCAGCAGAGAACAGGGTAATCAGCCCCAGCATTTT

v_gene: TRBV25-1
d_gene: TRBD1
abundance: -
j_gene: TRBJ2-7
CDR3aa: CASRRQGNYEQYF
CDR3nt: TGTGCCAGCAGGAGACAGGGGAACTACGAGCAGTACTTC

v_gene: TRBV20-1
d_gene: -
abundance: -
j_gene: TRBJ2-5
CDR3aa: CSARGEGAQYF
CDR3nt: TGCAGTGCCCGCGGGGAAGGGGCCCAGTACTTC

v_gene: TRBV15
d_gene: TRBD1
abundance: -
j_gene: TRBJ2-2
CDR3aa: CATSRGTGARTGELFF
CDR3nt: TGTGCCACCAGCAGAGGGACAGGGGCCCGCACCGGGGAGCTGTTTTTT

v_gene: TRBV6-5
d_gene: -
abundance: -
j_gene: TRBJ1-1
CDR3aa: CASRPTLEGTEAFF
CDR3nt: TGTGCCAGCAGGCCGACCCTTGAGGGCACTGAAGCTTTCTTT

v_gene: TRBV4-3
d_gene: TRBD1
abundance: -
j_gene: TRBJ1-2
CDR3aa: CASSQETGTGYGYTF
CDR3nt: TGCGCCAGCAGCCAAGAGACAGGGACGGGTTATGGCTACACCTTC

v_gene: TRBV7-2
d_gene: -
abundance: -
j_gene: TRBJ1-1
CDR3aa: CASSKVQQTMNTEAFF
CDR3nt: TGTGCCAGCAGCAAAGTCCAACAGACGATGAACACTGAAGCTTTCTTT

v_gene: TRBV11-1
d_gene: TRBD1
abundance: -
j_gene: TRBJ2-5
CDR3aa: CASSGTGGVKTQYF
CDR3nt: TGTGCCAGCAGCGGGACAGGGGGTGTGAAGACCCAGTACTTC

v_gene: TRBV6-2/TRBV6-3
d_gene: TRBD2
abundance: -
j_gene: TRBJ2-1
CDR3aa: CASSYSPGGLSYNEQFF
CDR3nt: TGTGCCAGCAGTTACTCACCGGGGGGTTTATCCTACAATGAGCAGTTCTTC

v_gene: TRBV19
d_gene: TRBD1
abundance: -
j_gene: TRBJ1-2
CDR3aa: CASTRDRGVYGYTF
CDR3nt: TGTGCCAGTACAAGGGACAGGGGGGTCTATGGCTACACCTTC

v_gene: TRBV7-7
d_gene: -
abundance: -
j_gene: TRBJ1-5
CDR3aa: CASSLPGQSNQPQHF
CDR3nt: TGTGCTAGCAGCTTACCAGGACAAAGCAATCAGCCCCAGCATTTT

v_gene: TRBV5-1
d_gene: TRBD1
abundance: once
j_gene: TRBJ1-2
CDR3aa: CASSLLPGQGNYGYTF
CDR3nt: TGCGCCAGCAGCTTACTCCCGGGACAGGGTAACTATGGCTACACCTTC

v_gene: TRBV18
d_gene: -
abundance: -
j_gene: TRBJ1-6
CDR3aa: CASARSYNSPLHF
CDR3nt: TGTGCCAGCGCACGGAGTTATAATTCACCCCTCCACTTT

v_gene: TRBV5-1
d_gene: TRBD1
abundance: -
j_gene: TRBJ1-1
CDR3aa: CASRAGGFGTEAFF
CDR3nt: TGCGCCAGTCGAGCAGGGGGCTTCGGCACTGAAGCTTTCTTT

v_gene: TRBV7-8
d_gene: -
abundance: -
j_gene: TRBJ1-3
CDR3aa: CASSLPGRGSAGNTIYF
CDR3nt: TGTGCCAGCAGCTTACCCGGCCGGGGTTCGGCGGGAAACACCATATATTTT

v_gene: TRBV6-5
d_gene: -
abundance: -
j_gene: TRBJ2-3
CDR3aa: CASLDGGAADTQYF
CDR3nt: TGTGCCAGCCTCGATGGGGGGGCCGCAGATACGCAGTATTTT

v_gene: TRBV19
d_gene: -
abundance: -
j_gene: TRBJ1-5
CDR3aa: CASSTRSGRRGDQPQHF
CDR3nt: TGTGCCAGTAGTACTCGCTCTGGGAGGCGAGGTGATCAGCCCCAGCATTTT

v_gene: TRBV3-1/TRBV3-2
d_gene: -
abundance: -
j_gene: TRBJ1-2
CDR3aa: CASSPGQYGYTF
CDR3nt: TGTGCCAGCAGCCCTGGACAGTATGGCTACACCTTC

v_gene: TRBV10-3
d_gene: -
abundance: -
j_gene: TRBJ1-1
CDR3aa: CAISGSGREAEAFF
CDR3nt: TGTGCCATCAGTGGTTCGGGCAGGGAGGCTGAAGCTTTCTTT

v_gene: TRBV13
d_gene: TRBD1
abundance: once
j_gene: TRBJ1-5
CDR3aa: CASSLGQGDQPQHF
CDR3nt: TGTGCCAGCAGCTTGGGACAGGGGGATCAGCCCCAGCATTTT

v_gene: TRBV5-6
d_gene: -
abundance: once
j_gene: TRBJ1-3
CDR3aa: CASSPRSGRGNTIYF
CDR3nt: TGTGCCAGCAGCCCGAGATCAGGGCGTGGAAACACCATATATTTT

v_gene: TRBV27
d_gene: TRBD1
abundance: -
j_gene: TRBJ1-6
CDR3aa: CASRRSAGTGSSPLHF
CDR3nt: TGTGCCAGCAGGCGGTCGGCTGGGACAGGGAGCTCACCCCTCCACTTT

v_gene: TRBV5-1
d_gene: -
abundance: once
j_gene: TRBJ1-1
CDR3aa: CASSLGPEAFF
CDR3nt: TGCGCCAGCAGCTTGGGGCCTGAAGCTTTCTTT

v_gene: TRBV30
d_gene: TRBD2
abundance: -
j_gene: TRBJ2-4
CDR3aa: CAWDTSGRAQYF
CDR3nt: TGTGCCTGGGATACTAGCGGGAGGGCTCAGTACTTC

v_gene: TRBV19
d_gene: TRBD2
abundance: -
j_gene: TRBJ2-7
CDR3aa: CASSSWTSGTYEQYF
CDR3nt: TGTGCCAGTAGTTCCTGGACTAGCGGTACCTACGAGCAGTACTTC

v_gene: TRBV2
d_gene: TRBD1
abundance: -
j_gene: TRBJ2-7
CDR3aa: CASSGIRDSATGEQYF
CDR3nt: TGTGCCAGCAGTGGAATCCGGGACAGCGCCACCGGCGAGCAGTACTTC

v_gene: TRBV7-6
d_gene: TRBD2
abundance: -
j_gene: TRBJ2-7
CDR3aa: CASSPRLAGAGSYEQYF
CDR3nt: TGTGCCAGCAGCCCTAGACTAGCGGGGGCCGGATCATACGAGCAGTACTTC

v_gene: TRBV5-1
d_gene: TRBD2
abundance: -
j_gene: TRBJ2-3
CDR3aa: CASSSTSGRRDTQYF
CDR3nt: TGCGCCAGCAGCTCGACTAGCGGGAGAAGAGATACGCAGTATTTT

v_gene: TRBV14
d_gene: TRBD2
abundance: once
j_gene: TRBJ2-1
CDR3aa: CASSQIGTSGGLYNEQFF
CDR3nt: TGTGCCAGCAGCCAGATCGGGACTAGCGGGGGGCTTTACAATGAGCAGTTCTTC

v_gene: TRBV5-1
d_gene: TRBD2
abundance: -
j_gene: TRBJ2-5
CDR3aa: CASSLVGLAGEWETQYF
CDR3nt: TGCGCCAGCAGCTTGGTAGGGCTAGCGGGAGAGTGGGAGACCCAGTACTTC

v_gene: TRBV5-4
d_gene: TRBD1
abundance: -
j_gene: TRBJ2-3
CDR3aa: CASSLEWTGLADTQYF
CDR3nt: TGTGCCAGCAGCCTGGAGTGGACAGGGTTGGCAGATACGCAGTATTTT

v_gene: TRBV10-3
d_gene: -
abundance: -
j_gene: TRBJ2-6
CDR3aa: CAITGIPGANVLTF
CDR3nt: TGTGCCATCACAGGGATTCCTGGGGCCAACGTCCTGACTTTC

v_gene: TRBV5-5
d_gene: TRBD1
abundance: -
j_gene: TRBJ1-3
CDR3aa: CASSPGGIGNTIYF
CDR3nt: TGTGCCAGCAGCCCAGGGGGGATTGGAAACACCATATATTTT

v_gene: TRBV5-1
d_gene: -
abundance: -
j_gene: TRBJ1-2
CDR3aa: CASTDSANYGYTF
CDR3nt: TGCGCCAGCACGGATAGCGCTAACTATGGCTACACCTTC

v_gene: TRBV7-8
d_gene: TRBD2
abundance: -
j_gene: TRBJ2-1
CDR3aa: CASSQTGTSGYNEQFF
CDR3nt: TGTGCCAGCAGCCAGACCGGGACTAGCGGCTACAATGAGCAGTTCTTC

v_gene: TRBV3-1/TRBV3-2
d_gene: -
abundance: few
j_gene: TRBJ1-4
CDR3aa: CASSGGSTRTNEKLFF
CDR3nt: TGTGCCAGCTCCGGGGGATCAACCAGGACTAATGAAAAACTGTTTTTT

v_gene: TRBV7-9
d_gene: -
abundance: -
j_gene: TRBJ1-2
CDR3aa: CASSPQGKPYGYTF
CDR3nt: TGTGCCAGCAGCCCTCAGGGGAAACCCTATGGCTACACCTTC

v_gene: TRBV11-2
d_gene: TRBD2
abundance: -
j_gene: TRBJ2-7
CDR3aa: CASSTGLAGAGEQYF
CDR3nt: TGTGCCAGCAGCACAGGACTAGCGGGAGCGGGGGAGCAGTACTTC